The 22 T cell receptor beta chains below all came from one sample that was sequenced in a study of tumor and adjacent non-tumor tissue in lung cancer. No cell sorting was done before RNA was extracted from the tissue. A modified ARM-PCR protocol with three rounds of nested PCR amplified TCRbeta. TCRdb used MiXCR to reprocess the multiplex PCR reads, holding one entry per CDR3 protein. The table has 120,000 or so distinct CDR3 sequences, over 75% seen once. The sequenced sample was lung tumor tissue. All receptors come from a man between 70 and 80 years old with non-small cell lung cancer.

This clonotype was seen only once. This CDR3 fails to terminate in the conserved phenylalanine or tryptophan, so it likely reflects a read error. V and J are TRBV6-1 and TRBJ2-7, with D maybe TRBD1 (6 bases). V was cut by 2 bases and J by 9 bases, with 17 bases left in between. CDR1 MNHNS and CDR2 SASEGT come from the germline V gene. CDR3 length equals 14 residues. The DNA of the CDR3 is TGTGCCAGCAGTGAACCACAGGGAACAAGGGGGCAGTACCTC. Encoded protein: CASSEPQGTRGQYL.

A single count supports this clonotype. One end of the junction is discordant with germline, which a read error may explain. This chain joins TRBV14 and TRBJ1-2; no clear D gene. The CDR3 totals 13 residues. The germline V gene encodes CDR1 SGHDN and CDR2 FVKESK. CDR3 sequence reads: CASSQTYIDGHTF. The DNA of the CDR3 is TGTGCCAGCAGCCAAACATATATAGATGGCCACACCTTC.

This clonotype is medium-sized within its sample. This chain uses TRBV6-1 with TRBJ2-7; D may be TRBD2 (6 bases). The CDR3 consists of 13 residues. Trimming cost V 6 bases and J 0 bases, with 9 bases left between them. CDR1 is MNHNS and CDR2 is SASEGT in the germline V gene. CDR3 coding DNA: TGTGCCAGCAGAAGAGCGGGCTCCTACGAGCAGTACTTC. It encodes CASRRAGSYEQYF.

V is TRBV28 and J is TRBJ1-5; D unresolved. The CDR3 contains 15 residues. Germline V CDR1 and CDR2: MDHEN, SYDVKM. Trimming removed 6 bases at V and 1 base at J, with 13 bases between. DNA for the CDR3: TGTGCCAGCAGAAGGACCCAAGGGAGCAATCAGCCCCAGCATTTT. Translation gives CASRRTQGSNQPQHF.

To note about this clonotype: One end of the junction varies from germline; a read error may be responsible. The rearrangement uses TRBV11-2 and TRBJ2-6, with 11 bases that match TRBD1. This CDR3 spans 18 amino acids. Germline V gives CDR1 SGHAT, CDR2 FQNNGV. CDR3 bases: TGTGCCAGCAGCCCCGGGACAGGGGGTTATCGTGGGGCCAACGTCCTGACATTC. It encodes CASSPGTGGYRGANVLTF.

This clonotype came up many times. The genes are TRBV20-1 and TRBJ2-3, with TRBD2 matching 10 bases. V lost 2 bases, J lost 6 bases, and 5 bases stayed unmatched. Germline lookup yields CDR1 DFQATT and CDR2 SNEGSKA (reference sequence). The CDR3 length is 14 residues. CDR3 loop: CSARLAGEYDTQYF. CDR3 sequence (DNA): TGCAGTGCTAGACTAGCGGGGGAGTACGATACGCAGTATTTT.

The V and J genes are TRBV11-2 and TRBJ2-1; D is unclear. The CDR3 contains 18 residues. Trimming removed 2 bases from V and 13 bases from J, with 30 bases in between. Germline CDR1 SGHAT, CDR2 FQNNGV. The DNA for the CDR3 is TGTGCCAGCAGCTTACATGTGCGTGGCTGGGCCTCCTATAGTGACCAGTTCTTC. It translates to CASSLHVRGWASYSDQFF.

This clonotype was observed a few times. This rearrangement joins TRBV12-3 or TRBV12-4 to TRBJ1-6; maybe TRBD1 (6 bases). V gave up 7 bases and J gave up 6 bases, with 13 bases separating them. CDR3 length: 14 residues. DNA for the CDR3: TGTGCCAGCACCCTAGGGGGGTTTAATTCACCCCTCCACTTT. Protein sequence: CASTLGGFNSPLHF.

This chain uses TRBV5-6 with TRBJ2-5, with D perhaps matching TRBD1 or TRBD2 (5 bases each). CDR3 length equals 13 residues. Trimming left V 4 bases short and J 5 bases short, with 12 bases between. From germline, CDR1 is SGHDT and CDR2 YYEEEE. The CDR3 sequence: CASSTGPAETQYF. Here the CDR3 DNA reads TGTGCCAGCAGCACGGGACCGGCCGAGACCCAGTACTTC. The entire variable domain, with the rest obtained from reference TRBV5-6 and TRBJ2-5, is as follows: DAGVTQSPTHLIKTRGQQVTLRCSPKSGHDTVSWYQQALGQGPQFIFQYYEEEERQRGNFPDRFSGHQFPNYSSELNVNALLLGDSALYLCASSTGPAETQYFGPGTRLLVL.

This clonotype was counted only a few times. The CDR3 end shows no conserved phenylalanine or tryptophan, and so a read error is likely. The DNA is omitted, as the CDR3 cannot be located on it reliably, and the CDR3 follows TCRdb's listing. The chain links TRBV11-3 to TRBJ2-5; the table's D call, TRBD1, was not checked against the DNA. Inclusive of both ends, the CDR3 amounts to 15 amino acids. Germline values: CDR1 SGHNT, CDR2 YENEEA. CDR3 sequence: CASSQGQGAHVTHYL.

This clonotype was picked up many times. The chain is built from TRBV6-5 and TRBJ1-1; D gene ambiguous. V lost 5 bases and J lost 5, with 18 bases in between. This CDR3 has 15 amino acids. Germline CDR1 and CDR2: MNHEY and SVGAGI. CDR3: CASSRPGSIGTEAFF. The CDR3 DNA is TGTGCCAGCAGTCGTCCAGGTTCGATAGGGACTGAAGCTTTCTTT.

This clonotype was detected only once. The conserved final phenylalanine or tryptophan is absent from the CDR3, which likely points to a read error. The chain has TRBV29-1 and TRBJ2-6; 7 bases fit TRBD2. The CDR3 sequence is 14 residues long. V dropped 3 bases and J dropped 3; count of bases not matched to a gene: 2. Germline V CDR1 and CDR2: SQVTM, ANQGSEA. In DNA, the CDR3 is TGCAGCGTTGAGGCGGGGGATGGGGCCAACGTCCTGACTTAC. Protein product: CSVEAGDGANVLTY.

Concerning this clonotype itself: At one of its ends the junction is not consistent with the germline gene, which may arise from a read error. The chain couples TRBV11-3 to TRBJ1-1, with TRBD1 as a possible D gene (6 bases). The CDR3 spans 13 residues. Germline-derived CDR1 and CDR2 are SGHNT and YENEEA. The CDR3 spells CASSSFRDIEVFF. CDR3 coding DNA: TGTGCCAGCAGTTCATTTCGGGACATTGAAGTTTTCTTT. The variable domain in full, completed from reference TRBV11-3 and TRBJ1-1, reads EAGVVQSPRYKIIEKKQPVAFWCNPISGHNTLYWYLQNLGQGPELLIRYENEEAVDDSQLPKDRFSAERLKGVDSTLKIQPAELGDSAVYLCASSSFRDIEVFFGQGTRLTVV.

On this clonotype: Relative to the germline gene, one junction end is altered; a read error may explain this. The chain uses TRBV6-1 and TRBJ2-7; 7 nucleotides line up with TRBD2. CDR3 length equals 17 residues. CDR1 MNHNS and CDR2 SASEGT come from the germline V gene. The CDR3 region has the DNA TGTGCGAGCAACGGATGGACTAGTGGGGTGTTTAGGTACGAGCAGTACTTC. Protein: CASNGWTSGVFRYEQYF.

As to this clonotype: A read error is likely, as this CDR3 ends without the conserved phenylalanine or tryptophan. The chain employs TRBV5-5 and TRBJ2-1; D is perhaps TRBD1 (5 bases). Trimming stripped 3 bases from V and 9 bases from J, with 22 bases between. The CDR3 length is 16 residues. CDR1 and CDR2 from the germline V gene are SGHKS and YYEKEE (reference sequence). CDR3 residues: CASSSGQGLNNFEQFS. In DNA form, the CDR3 reads TGTGCCAGCAGCTCGGGTCAGGGTTTGAACAATTTTGAGCAGTTCTCC.

About this clonotype: Compared with germline, one end of the junction differs, possibly owing to a read error. The chain uses TRBV11-2 and TRBJ1-1, with a tentative D call TRBD1 (6 bases). The CDR3 contains 14 residues. Germline CDR1 reads SGHAT; CDR2 reads FQNNGV. The CDR3 here is CASSLHRVLTDAGF. The CDR3 DNA is TGTGCCAGCAGCCTACACAGGGTCTTGACTGACGCCGGCTTT.

On this clonotype: Being one base from a much bigger clone, this may be a read error. J is TRBJ2-1 and V is TRBV9; 9 positions match TRBD2. CDR3 size: 15 residues. Germline values: CDR1 SGDLS, CDR2 YYNGEE. This CDR3 is CASSAFSGRNNEQSF. DNA of the CDR3: TGTGCCAGCAGCGCATTTAGCGGGAGAAACAATGAGCAGTCCTTC. Complete variable domain (other parts from reference TRBV9 and TRBJ2-1): DSGVTQTPKHLITATGQRVTLRCSPRSGDLSVYWYQQSLDQGLQFLIQYYNGEERAKGNILERFSAQQFPDLHSELNLSSLELGDSALYFCASSAFSGRNNEQSFGPGTRLTVL.

A note on this clonotype: It is likely a read error, because the conserved phenylalanine at the end of the CDR3 is missing. This chain links TRBV6-5 with TRBJ1-1, with unresolved D. The CDR3 consists of 15 residues. The germline CDR1 and CDR2 sequences are MNHEY and SVGAGI. CDR3 sequence: CVSTTVARVGTEAFL. The CDR3 DNA reads TGTGTCAGCACCACGGTCGCTAGGGTGGGCACTGAAGCTTTCTTA.

To note about this clonotype: This likely comes from a read error, as the CDR3 has no conserved phenylalanine or tryptophan at its end. This chain joins TRBV11-2 and TRBJ2-3, with a tentative D call TRBD2 (6 bases). CDR1 is SGHAT and CDR2 is FQNNGV in the germline V gene. This CDR3 contains 15 residues. As DNA, the CDR3 is TGTGCCAGCAGCTTAGGCCCCGGCGGGGCAGATACCCAGTATCTT. Translated: CASSLGPGGADTQYL.

This clonotype was picked up one time. Here the CDR3 omits its conserved ending phenylalanine or tryptophan, so a read error is the likely source. This chain uses TRBV10-2 with TRBJ2-2, with D unresolved. Germline loops: CDR1 WSHSY, CDR2 SAAADI. The CDR3 sequence is 11 residues long. CDR3 in DNA: TGCGCCAGCAGTGACACCAGGGAGCTGTTTTAT. Its protein is CASSDTRELFY.

A note on this clonotype: Germline and junction disagree at one end, which may indicate a read error. The J gene is TRBJ2-2, the V gene TRBV6-6; TRBD2 agrees at 9 bases. Germline lookup yields CDR1 MNHNY and CDR2 SVGAGI (reference sequence). The CDR3 contains 15 residues. The CDR3: CPSSHSGGHTGELFF. In DNA, the CDR3 is TGTCCCAGCAGCCATAGCGGGGGCCACACCGGGGAGCTGTTTTTT.

This clonotype has just a few counts. J is TRBJ1-4 and V is TRBV6-5; D may be TRBD1 (6 bases). Germline CDR1 reads MNHEY; CDR2 reads SVGAGI. This CDR3 region has 15 residues. The CDR3, as DNA: TGTGTCAGTAGATCTGGGCAGGGGAGAGGTGAAAAACTGTTTTTT. Its protein is CVSRSGQGRGEKLFF.